The clone carrying this T cell receptor (beta chain) was recorded once. Its antigen remains unidentified. The CDR3 has 16 amino acids. The ends lost 2 bases at V and 6 bases at J; junction bases unmatched: 11. CDR1 is MNHEY, CDR2 SVGAGI, per germline. This sample stems from a study of cytomegalovirus exposure and HLA in healthy donors. Overall study context: Out of approximately 170 million T cells, an earlier analysis found 117 million unique TCR beta sequences in total. Study-wide results and caveats: Immune exposure information comprised only CMV serostatus. Confirmation in vitro established that a few CMV-associated chains were specific for CMV antigens. TCR beta chains numbering more than 150 were designated cytomegalovirus-associated.

A multiplex PCR was run with 60 Vbeta primers and 13 Jbeta primers. Profiled with immunoSEQ multiplex PCR; TCRdb holds only in-frame clones, not every one. The table records 90,000 or so clones, 70% to 80% of them present only once. The sequence was obtained from a woman in her forties or fifties in good health and CMV-seropositive. The chain is built from TRBV6-5 and TRBJ2-7; TRBD2 matches 9 bases. The sequencing input was PBMCs. CDR3 in DNA: TGTGCCAGCAGTTACCCCGGGACTAGCCGCCCCCGCGAGCAGTACTTC. Translated, it gives CASSYPGTSRPREQYF.